This is a list of T cell receptor beta chains from one sample in a study of siplizumab effects on memory and regulatory T cells. The data were produced by immunoSEQ multiplex PCR, yet TCRdb's version contains in-frame clones alone and is incomplete. The table lists 100,000 or so clones, about 91% of them singletons. The sequencing sample was made of Tregs sorted from blood. The receptors derive from a human donor in good health. Each CDR3 is given with its conserved first and last residue. D genes are given only for firm matches. The size field is filled for only some rows; it gives once, few, many or a size class.

clone_size	d_call	j_call	v_call	cdr3_nt	cdr3_aa
NA	TRBD2	TRBJ2-1	TRBV5-6	TGTGCCAGCAGCTGGAGGGCTAGCGGGAGAATCTCCTACAATGAGCAGTTCTTC	CASSWRASGRISYNEQFF
NA	NA	TRBJ2-5	TRBV7-3	TGTGCCAGCAGCTTAAGGGCTACGCGTGAGACCCAGTACTTC	CASSLRATRETQYF
NA	TRBD1	TRBJ2-7	TRBV5-4	TGTGCCAGCAGCTTGGGACAGGGACAGACGGAGCAGTACTTC	CASSLGQGQTEQYF
NA	TRBD1	TRBJ2-7	TRBV10-3	TGTGCCATCAGTGTTCCGGGACAGGGGGCCTCCTACGAGCAGTACTTC	CAISVPGQGASYEQYF
NA	NA	TRBJ2-5	TRBV5-4	TGTGCCAGCAGCTTGGAAAGGGAACCAGAGACCCAGTACTTC	CASSLEREPETQYF
NA	TRBD1	TRBJ2-3	TRBV7-9	TGTGCCAGCAGCTTATGGGTAGGGGGCTTCGCAGATACGCAGTATTTT	CASSLWVGGFADTQYF
NA	NA	TRBJ1-1	TRBV11-1	TGTGCCAGCAGCTCCGACTTGGACAGGAACACTGAAGCTTTCTTT	CASSSDLDRNTEAFF
NA	NA	TRBJ2-2	TRBV11-2	TGTGCCAGCAGCTTTCAGAATGCCGGGGAGCTGTTTTTT	CASSFQNAGELFF
NA	NA	TRBJ1-3	TRBV18	TGTGCCAGCTCACCACCCCCCGGGGGAAACACCATATATTTT	CASSPPPGGNTIYF
once	TRBD1	TRBJ1-2	TRBV18	TGTGCCAGCTCACCACAGGCACAGGGGCATGGCTACACCTTC	CASSPQAQGHGYTF
NA	NA	TRBJ2-7	TRBV20-1	TGCAGTGCTCAGACAGCCTACGAGCAGTACTTC	CSAQTAYEQYF
NA	TRBD2	TRBJ2-7	TRBV5-6	TGTGCCAGCAGGGCCGGACTAGCGGGAGGGAGCTACGAGCAGTACTTC	CASRAGLAGGSYEQYF
few	NA	TRBJ2-1	TRBV7-3	TGTGCCAGCAGCTTAACCCCAAGTTATGAGCAGTTCTTC	CASSLTPSYEQFF
NA	TRBD1	TRBJ1-3	TRBV7-2	TGTGCCAGCAGCTTAGGGACCGGGACAGGTCTTAACACCATATATTTT	CASSLGTGTGLNTIYF
NA	TRBD1	TRBJ2-6	TRBV5-1	TGCGCCAGCAGTCTGGACAGGGCTGGGGCCAACGTCCTGACTTTC	CASSLDRAGANVLTF
NA	TRBD1	TRBJ1-2	TRBV7-2	TGTGCCAGCAGCATAAAAGGACAGGCCTATGGCTACACCTTC	CASSIKGQAYGYTF
NA	NA	TRBJ1-2	TRBV7-9	TGTGCCAGCAGCTTAGTACAGCTCGATGGCTACACCTTC	CASSLVQLDGYTF
NA	NA	TRBJ2-1	TRBV5-1	TGCGCCAGCAGCCCGGACGGCTTTTTCTACAATGAGCAGTTCTTC	CASSPDGFFYNEQFF
NA	NA	TRBJ1-1	TRBV6-5	TGTGCCAGCAGTTATATCGATCCCGCAAGGCCCACTGAAGCTTTCTTT	CASSYIDPARPTEAFF
once	NA	TRBJ2-1	TRBV10-3	TGTGCCATCAGTACATTGCAACCCAATGAGCAGTTCTTC	CAISTLQPNEQFF
NA	TRBD1	TRBJ2-3	TRBV18	TGTGCCAGCTCACCGGGACAGGTCCCAGATACGCAGTATTTT	CASSPGQVPDTQYF
NA	NA	TRBJ1-2	TRBV27	TGTGCCAGCAGTCCCCTTGGCTATGGCTACACCTTC	CASSPLGYGYTF
NA	TRBD2	TRBJ2-1	TRBV10-2	TGCGCCAGCAGTGTAGCTAGCGGGAGGGTTCTTCACCGGGGTGAGCAGTTCTTC	CASSVASGRVLHRGEQFF
NA	NA	TRBJ2-7	TRBV19	TGTGCCAGTAGTATAGCTTCTTCCGCGCTTCCCTACGAGCAGTACTTC	CASSIASSALPYEQYF
NA	NA	TRBJ2-5	TRBV5-4	TGTGCCAGCAGCTCACAGGGTTCGGAGACCCAGTACTTC	CASSSQGSETQYF
NA	TRBD1	TRBJ2-3	TRBV6-1	TGTGCCAGCAGTGCCCGGGACAGTGGGACAGATACGCAGTATTTT	CASSARDSGTDTQYF
NA	TRBD2	TRBJ2-3	TRBV4-1	TGCGCCAGCAGCCAACTTACTAGCGGCCATATGGATACGCAGTATTTT	CASSQLTSGHMDTQYF
NA	NA	TRBJ1-1	TRBV2	TGTGCCAGCAGTGAAGCGCCCGTTATCGTAGAAGCTTTCTTT	CASSEAPVIVEAFF
NA	TRBD2	TRBJ2-1	TRBV4-2	TGTGCCAGCAGCCAAGGCGGGAGCTCCTACAATGAGCAGTTCTTC	CASSQGGSSYNEQFF
NA	NA	TRBJ2-3	TRBV5-1	TGCGCCAGCAGCTCCGGGGGACAATCGGGGGATACGCAGTATTTT	CASSSGGQSGDTQYF
NA	TRBD2	TRBJ2-7	TRBV18	TGTGCCAGCTCACCTTACGGACTAGCGGGGCCCGAGGCCTACGAGCAGTACTTC	CASSPYGLAGPEAYEQYF
NA	TRBD1	TRBJ1-5	TRBV5-5	TGTGCCAGCAGCTTGGCCGGCCAGGGGGTAAATCAGCCCCAGCATTTT	CASSLAGQGVNQPQHF
NA	NA	TRBJ2-7	TRBV27	TGTGCCAGCATTTCCTTACTGAGGGACGAGCAGTACTTC	CASISLLRDEQYF
NA	NA	TRBJ2-7	TRBV11-3	TGTGCCAGCAGCTTAGTGCCCGTAGCGGCATCGATCCCGCCATTTTACGAGCAGTACTTC	CASSLVPVAASIPPFYEQYF
NA	TRBD1	TRBJ1-2	TRBV7-3	TGTGCCAGCAGCCTGCGTGGACAGGGGGATTTTGGCTACACCTTC	CASSLRGQGDFGYTF
NA	NA	TRBJ2-2	TRBV6-6	TGTGCCAGCCGGGCAGAGGGTATCGACGGGGAGCTGTTTTTT	CASRAEGIDGELFF
few	NA	TRBJ1-1	TRBV6-6	TGTGCCAGCACCGCCCGACAAAACACTGAAGCTTTCTTT	CASTARQNTEAFF